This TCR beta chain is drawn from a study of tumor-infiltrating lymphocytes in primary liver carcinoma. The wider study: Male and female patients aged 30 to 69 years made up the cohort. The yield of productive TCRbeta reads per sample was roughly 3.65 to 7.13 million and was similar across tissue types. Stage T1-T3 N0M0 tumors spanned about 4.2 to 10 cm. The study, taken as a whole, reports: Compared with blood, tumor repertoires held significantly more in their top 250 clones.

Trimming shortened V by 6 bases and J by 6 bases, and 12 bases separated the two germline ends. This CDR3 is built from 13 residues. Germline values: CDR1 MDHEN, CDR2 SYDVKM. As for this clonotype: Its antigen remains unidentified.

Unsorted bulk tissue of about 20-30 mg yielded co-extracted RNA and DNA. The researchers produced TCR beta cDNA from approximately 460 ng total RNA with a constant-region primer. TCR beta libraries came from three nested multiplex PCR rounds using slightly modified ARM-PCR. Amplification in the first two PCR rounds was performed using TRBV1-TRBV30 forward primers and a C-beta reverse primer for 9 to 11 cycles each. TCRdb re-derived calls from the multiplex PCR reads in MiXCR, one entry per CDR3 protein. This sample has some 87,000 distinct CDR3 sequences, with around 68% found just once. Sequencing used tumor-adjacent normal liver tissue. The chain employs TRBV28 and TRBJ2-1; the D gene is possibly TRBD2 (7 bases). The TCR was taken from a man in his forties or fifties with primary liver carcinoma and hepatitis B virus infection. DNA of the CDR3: TGTGCCAGCAGCCTGGGGGGGGCCAATGAGCAGTTCTTC. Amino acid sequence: CASSLGGANEQFF.